This entry is about one T cell receptor beta chain. Sequencing was performed with immunoSEQ multiplex PCR; in TCRdb, only in-frame clones are kept and a portion is missing. Of tens of thousands of clones listed, 79% are singletons. The V gene's germline CDR1 is SGDLS and CDR2 YYNGEE. J gave up 5 bases and V 3 bases, and 9 bases lay outside the gene matches. This CDR3 is built from 15 residues. The sample originates from a study of memory CD4+ T cells and cytomegalovirus serostatus. Single viable CD3+CD4+CD8-CD45RO+ cells were sorted as the memory CD4+ T cells. The J gene is TRBJ2-5, the V gene TRBV9; 8 bases match TRBD2. The clonotype was recovered from an adult in good health and CMV-seronegative. The source material was memory CD4+ T cells from blood. CDR3 nucleotides: TGTGCCAGCAGCGCCAGCGGGGGCCTATCGGAGACCCAGTACTTC. It codes for CASSASGGLSETQYF.